This T cell receptor (beta chain) was documented in a study of Ad26.COV2.S vaccination and SARS-CoV-2 variants. Overall study context: Ad26.COV2.S arm of COV1001 included the donor. Intramuscular Ad26.COV2.S at 5x10^10 or 1x10^11 viral particles.

V was cut by 3 bases and J by 4 bases, with 12 bases left in between. The CDR3 sequence is 14 residues long. Germline CDR1 reads SEHNR; CDR2 reads FQNEAQ (reference sequence). Whole-study findings and limits: The breadth of spike-specific CD8+ and CD4+ T cell responses after vaccination was reportedly substantial.

Stated treatment: some 20 received Ad26.COV2.S at low or high dose, single or two shots; about 5 received placebo; per-sample allocation not given. Vaccine and placebo recipients were sampled on day 63 after the first injection. The shot given was an Ad26 vector that makes Wuhan-strain SARS-CoV-2 spike. Produced via immunoSEQ multiplex PCR; TCRdb's table is partial and in-frame only. The table includes fewer than 800,000 clones, around 89% detected once. Worth noting for this clone: Its specificity is unknown.

The clonotype comes from a person between 18 and 65 years old who received the Ad26.COV2.S COVID-19 vaccine or a placebo. The rearrangement links TRBV7-9 to TRBJ2-5; unclear D gene. The starting material was peripheral blood, obtained in a trial of Ad26.COV2.S vaccine versus placebo. CDR3 residues: CASSFSLDLETQYF. As DNA, the CDR3 is TGTGCCAGCAGCTTTAGCCTTGACTTAGAGACCCAGTACTTC.